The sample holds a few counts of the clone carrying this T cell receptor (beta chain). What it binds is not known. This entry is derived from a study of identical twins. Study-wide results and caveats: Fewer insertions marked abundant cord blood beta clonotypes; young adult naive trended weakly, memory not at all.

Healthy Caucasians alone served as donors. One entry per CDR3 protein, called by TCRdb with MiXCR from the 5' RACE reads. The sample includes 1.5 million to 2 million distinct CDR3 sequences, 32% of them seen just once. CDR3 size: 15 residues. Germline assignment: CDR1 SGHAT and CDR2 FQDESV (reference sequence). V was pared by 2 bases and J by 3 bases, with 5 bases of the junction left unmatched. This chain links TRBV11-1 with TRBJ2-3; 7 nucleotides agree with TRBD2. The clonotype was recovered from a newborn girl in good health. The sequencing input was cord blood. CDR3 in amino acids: CASSLSWTRTDTQYF. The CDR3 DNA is TGTGCCAGCAGCTTAAGCTGGACTAGAACAGATACGCAGTATTTT.